These 29 T cell receptor beta chains were all obtained from the same sample, sequenced in a study of blood T cell repertoires in COVID-19. Profiled with immunoSEQ multiplex PCR; TCRdb holds only in-frame clones, not every one. The table has about 250,000 clones, over 75% seen once. Sequencing was carried out using PBMCs or T cells enriched from blood (not recorded which). The receptors shown here come from a man aged 35 to 55 who had recovered from COVID-19.

This chain links TRBV5-1 with TRBJ1-2; TRBD1 matches at 8 bases. The CDR3 sequence is 16 residues long. The ends lost 0 bases at V and 0 bases at J; junction bases unmatched: 4. Germline V gives CDR1 SGHRS, CDR2 YFSETQ. The CDR3: CASSLAGGIPNYGYTF. The DNA of the CDR3 is TGCGCCAGCAGCTTGGCAGGGGGCATACCTAACTATGGCTACACCTTC.

The V and J genes are TRBV4-2 and TRBJ2-1, with 11 nucleotides matching TRBD2. Germline lookup yields CDR1 LGHNA and CDR2 YNFKEQ. J was trimmed by 8 bases and V by 3 bases; bases with no gene match: 12. This CDR3 comprises 17 residues. CDR3 amino acids: CASSQQIVLAGVDEQFF. The CDR3 DNA reads as TGTGCCAGCAGCCAGCAGATTGTACTAGCGGGGGTGGATGAGCAGTTCTTC.

This clone was seen once. The chain has TRBV6-1 and TRBJ1-4; D might be TRBD1 (5 bases). Trimming took 1 base from V and 8 from J, leaving 14 bases between them. CDR1 and CDR2 from the germline V gene are MNHNS and SASEGT. The CDR3 loop spans 15 amino acids. The CDR3: CASSEEIFGGEKLFF. The CDR3 coding sequence is TGTGCCAGCAGTGAAGAAATTTTCGGGGGGGAAAAACTGTTTTTT.

CDR3 sequence reads: CASSYQGTGELFF. CDR3 nucleotide sequence: TGCGCCAGCAGCTACCAGGGCACCGGGGAGCTGTTTTTT. The chain uses TRBV5-1 and TRBJ2-2; perhaps TRBD1 as D (5 bases). The V end was cut by 3 bases, the J end by 4 bases, with 7 bases between. The CDR3 runs to 13 residues. Germline loops: CDR1 SGHRS, CDR2 YFSETQ.

The J gene is TRBJ1-5, the V gene TRBV5-6, with 7 bases that match TRBD1. Germline V gene lookup returns CDR1 SGHDT and CDR2 YYEEEE. This CDR3 has 13 residues. The junction had 12 bases not matched to a gene; V was cut back by 4 bases and J by 14 bases. CDR3 DNA: TGTGCCAGCAGCCCGTACCGACAGGGAGTTGAGCATTTT. This sequence encodes CASSPYRQGVEHF. Complete variable domain (other parts from reference TRBV5-6 and TRBJ1-5): DAGVTQSPTHLIKTRGQQVTLRCSPKSGHDTVSWYQQALGQGPQFIFQYYEEEERQRGNFPDRFSGHQFPNYSSELNVNALLLGDSALYLCASSPYRQGVEHFGDGTRLSIL.

This chain uses TRBV4-2 with TRBJ2-1; 7 bases agree with TRBD2. There are 17 residues in the CDR3. From germline, CDR1 is LGHNA and CDR2 YNFKEQ. V shed 1 base and J 1 base; nucleotides not matched to a gene: 7. DNA for the CDR3: TGTGCCAGCAGCCAAGCTCGTTCGGGAGGATCCTACAATGAGCAGTTCTTC. Residues: CASSQARSGGSYNEQFF.

The chain links TRBV10-3 to TRBJ1-4, with 8 positions matching TRBD1. V lost 10 bases and J lost 6; bases outside the gene matches: 7. Germline assignment: CDR1 ENHRY and CDR2 SYGVKD. The CDR3 length is 13 residues. CDR3 sequence (DNA): TGTGCCACCACCGGACAGGGTGATGAAAAACTGTTTTTT. It yields the protein CATTGQGDEKLFF.

The chain employs TRBV6-1 and TRBJ1-3; D gene ambiguous. This CDR3 comprises 15 residues. The germline V gene encodes CDR1 MNHNS and CDR2 SASEGT. V lost 3 bases and J lost 0, with 9 bases in between. The CDR3 spells CASSDSWSSGNTIYF. The CDR3 nucleotides read TGTGCCAGCAGTGATTCCTGGAGCTCTGGAAACACCATATATTTT.

The CDR3 region is CASSQGAGRGNEKLFF. The CDR3 DNA reads as TGCGCCAGCAGCCAAGGGGCTGGGAGGGGGAACGAAAAACTGTTTTTT. V is TRBV4-3 and J is TRBJ1-4; tentatively, D is TRBD1 (6 bases). Germline V lookup: CDR1 LGHNA, CDR2 YSLEER. V lost 1 base to trimming and J lost 8 bases, with 17 bases between them. The CDR3 runs to 16 residues.

This chain uses TRBV7-2 with TRBJ2-3; TRBD2 matches at 14 bases. CDR1 and CDR2 (germline): SGHTA, FQGNSA. CDR3 length equals 16 residues. V was pared by 5 bases and J by 4 bases, with 5 bases of the junction left unmatched. The CDR3 loop is CASSLRTSGGPDTQYF. The CDR3, as DNA: TGTGCCAGCAGCCTACGGACTAGCGGGGGGCCAGATACGCAGTATTTT.

This clone was recorded once. This chain joins TRBV18 and TRBJ1-1, with D possibly matching TRBD1 (5 bases). The CDR3 extends over 15 amino acids. V gave up 1 base and J gave up 5 bases, with 14 bases separating them. Germline V gene data show CDR1 as KGHSH and CDR2 as LQKENI. The CDR3 protein is CASSPLRRVGTEAFF. The CDR3 nucleotides read TGTGCCAGCTCACCACTCCGCAGGGTGGGTACTGAAGCTTTCTTT.

V gene TRBV24-1 combines with J gene TRBJ1-2; D perhaps matches TRBD1 (5 bases). Germline assignment: CDR1 KGHDR and CDR2 SFDVKD. The CDR3 is 12 amino acids. V gave up 7 bases and J gave up 4 bases, with 9 bases separating them. The CDR3 bases are TGTGCCACCAGCGCCGGGGGCTATGGCTACACCTTC. Amino acid sequence: CATSAGGYGYTF.

The sample holds a few counts of this clone. The V call is TRBV7-8, the J call TRBJ2-7; TRBD1 aligns across 9 bases. J was trimmed by 5 bases and V by 5 bases; bases with no gene match: 7. The CDR3 is 14 amino acids. Per germline, CDR1 SGHVS and CDR2 FQNEAQ. CDR3 DNA sequence: TGTGCCAGCAGCCATCGGACAGGGGACCACGAGCAGTACTTC. The encoded protein is CASSHRTGDHEQYF.

This sequence joins TRBV2 and TRBJ1-3; 7 positions match TRBD1. The CDR3 has 14 amino acids. V lost 7 bases and J lost 7; bases outside the gene matches: 10. CDR1 and CDR2 (germline): SNHLY, FYNNEI. CDR3 sequence (DNA): TGTGCCAGCACCCTGGACAGGTTGGTGAACACCATATATTTT. It encodes CASTLDRLVNTIYF.

CDR3 nucleotides: TGTGCCAGCAGCCAAGATTCCCGACGACTAGCTGTGTACGAGCAGTACTTC. It codes for CASSQDSRRLAVYEQYF. The chain uses TRBV3-1 (or the pseudogene TRBV3-2) and TRBJ2-7, with 7 bases aligning to TRBD2. V shed 0 bases and J 4 bases; nucleotides not matched to a gene: 12. The CDR3 runs 17 residues. Per germline, CDR1 LGHDT and CDR2 YNNKEL (reference sequence).

This chain links TRBV5-1 with TRBJ1-4, with 8 nucleotides matching TRBD1. Germline V lookup: CDR1 SGHRS, CDR2 YFSETQ. CDR3 size: 14 residues. V shed 4 bases and J 5 bases; nucleotides not matched to a gene: 4. The CDR3 protein is CASSVNRGNEKLFF. The DNA for the CDR3 is TGCGCCAGCAGCGTCAACAGGGGGAATGAAAAACTGTTTTTT. The full variable domain, completed using reference TRBV5-1 and TRBJ1-4, is KAGVTQTPRYLIKTRGQQVTLSCSPISGHRSVSWYQQTPGQGLQFLFEYFSETQRNKGNFPGRFSGRQFSNSRSEMNVSTLELGDSALYLCASSVNRGNEKLFFGSGTQLSVL.

This chain joins TRBV5-1 and TRBJ2-7; 9 bases map to TRBD1. The CDR3 contains 13 residues. J gave up 3 bases and V 6 bases, and 4 bases lay outside the gene matches. Germline V lookup: CDR1 SGHRS, CDR2 YFSETQ. CDR3 loop: CASKDRGNYEQYF. CDR3 DNA sequence: TGCGCCAGCAAAGACAGGGGGAACTACGAGCAGTACTTC.

V and J are TRBV27 and TRBJ1-1, with 8 nucleotides matching TRBD1. The germline CDR1 and CDR2 sequences are MNHEY and SMNVEV (reference sequence). V dropped 10 bases and J dropped 11; count of bases not matched to a gene: 15. The length of the CDR3 is 13 residues. The chain's CDR3 is CATPTGTGIEAFF. The CDR3 DNA is TGTGCCACTCCGACCGGGACAGGAATTGAGGCTTTCTTT.

The chain links TRBV18 to TRBJ2-7, with 10 bases fitting TRBD2. The CDR3 has 19 residues. Germline lookup yields CDR1 KGHSH and CDR2 LQKENI. With V trimmed by 1 base and J by 7 bases, 19 bases remained unmatched. CDR3 residues: CASSPLTLAGVTTYGEQYF. CDR3 nucleotides: TGTGCCAGCTCACCACTAACGCTAGCGGGAGTTACCACCTACGGAGAGCAGTACTTC.

This chain links TRBV3-1 (or the pseudogene TRBV3-2) with TRBJ2-7, with D perhaps TRBD2 (6 bases). Germline V gene lookup returns CDR1 LGHDT and CDR2 YNNKEL (reference sequence). CDR3 length equals 15 residues. The V gene lost 4 bases and the J gene lost 2 bases, with 15 bases spanning the gap. The CDR3 is CASSLAAGRTYEQYF. CDR3 nucleotide sequence: TGTGCCAGCAGCCTAGCGGCAGGGAGGACCTACGAGCAGTACTTC.

This clone was observed a few times. The CDR3 DNA follows: TGTGCCTGGAGACGAAGGGGCACCGGGGAGCTGTTTTTT. Protein: CAWRRRGTGELFF. The chain recombines TRBV30 with TRBJ2-2, with a weak D call TRBD1 (5 bases). CDR1 GTSNPN and CDR2 SVGIG come from the germline V gene (reference sequence). The V and J ends lost 3 bases and 4 bases respectively, with 9 bases between them. CDR3 size: 13 residues.

This rearrangement joins TRBV18 to TRBJ2-5, with TRBD1 identical over 7 bases. This CDR3 is built from 14 residues. The V gene end was trimmed by 3 bases and the J gene end by 2 bases; junction bases not matched to a gene: 3. Per germline, CDR1 KGHSH and CDR2 LQKENI. DNA for the CDR3: TGTGCCAGCTCACCGGACAGGCGTCAAGAGACCCAGTACTTC. It translates to CASSPDRRQETQYF.

This clone has only a few counts. The CDR3 loop is CASSLLYQAAGELFF. The DNA for the CDR3 is TGTGCCAGCAGTTTATTATATCAGGCCGCCGGGGAGCTGTTTTTT. This sequence joins TRBV27 and TRBJ2-2; D is uncertain. The CDR3 is 15 residues long. Per germline, CDR1 MNHEY and CDR2 SMNVEV (reference sequence). V gave up 1 base and J gave up 6 bases, with 12 bases separating them.

The rearrangement links TRBV13 to TRBJ1-2; 12 bases align to TRBD1. The J segment lost 7 bases and the V segment lost 4 bases, leaving 4 bases of the junction unmatched. Germline V gene sequence: CDR1 PRHDT, CDR2 FYEKMQ (reference sequence). The CDR3 loop spans 14 amino acids. CDR3 in amino acids: CASSSGQGAGGYTF. The CDR3 region has the DNA TGTGCCAGCAGCTCGGGACAGGGGGCCGGTGGCTACACCTTC. The full variable domain, with the rest looked up from reference TRBV13 and TRBJ1-2, is AAGVIQSPRHLIKEKRETATLKCYPIPRHDTVYWYQQGPGQDPQFLISFYEKMQSDKGSIPDRFSAQQFSDYHSELNMSSLELGDSALYFCASSSGQGAGGYTFGSGTRLTVV.

This sequence joins TRBV18 and TRBJ1-1; TRBD1 matches at 8 bases. The CDR3 consists of 16 residues. Germline values: CDR1 KGHSH, CDR2 LQKENI. V gave up 2 bases and J gave up 2 bases; unmatched junction bases: 7. In nucleotides, the CDR3 is TGTGCCAGCTCACCATTCGCAGGGGGCCTAAACACTGAAGCTTTCTTT. This translates into CASSPFAGGLNTEAFF.

The V call is TRBV18, the J call TRBJ2-7, with D perhaps TRBD2 (6 bases). This CDR3 has 16 amino acids. V lost 3 bases, J lost 7 bases, and 22 bases lay in between. Germline V gives CDR1 KGHSH, CDR2 LQKENI. The CDR3 bases are TGTGCCAGCTCACCTAACCACGGGGGTGTACCAGGGGAGCAGTACTTC. This gives the protein CASSPNHGGVPGEQYF.

V usage is TRBV11-2 and J usage is TRBJ1-2, with 10 bases lining up with TRBD1. The CDR3 is made up of 15 amino acids. Trimming at V came to 4 bases and at J to 7 bases, leaving 9 bases not matched to a gene. Germline V lookup: CDR1 SGHAT, CDR2 FQNNGV. The CDR3 reads CASSSYLTGGSGYTF. The CDR3, as DNA: TGTGCCAGCAGCTCATACCTGACAGGGGGCTCTGGCTACACCTTC.

This chain uses TRBV15 with TRBJ1-2; the D gene is possibly TRBD1 (5 bases). Germline V gene data show CDR1 as LNHNV and CDR2 as YYDKDF (reference sequence). Trimming took off 0 bases at V and 4 bases at J, with 15 bases between the two ends. The CDR3 runs to 16 residues. The CDR3 spells CATSRDARAGLYGYTF. The CDR3 DNA follows: TGTGCCACCAGCAGAGATGCCCGTGCAGGGCTCTATGGCTACACCTTC.

This chain uses TRBV5-8 with TRBJ1-2, with 9 bases lining up with TRBD1. The CDR3 has 17 amino acids. Germline loops: CDR1 SGHTS, CDR2 YDEGEE. The ends lost 2 bases at V and 8 bases at J; junction bases unmatched: 16. CDR3: CASSFLSGQGILSGYTF. CDR3 bases: TGTGCCAGCAGCTTCCTGTCCGGACAGGGGATTTTATCCGGCTACACCTTC.